Listed below are T cell receptor beta chains from one sample, sequenced in a study of breast tumors, draining lymph nodes, adjacent tissues. TCRdb re-called the multiplex PCR reads with MiXCR, one entry per CDR3 protein. The sample records 20,000 to 25,000 distinct CDR3 sequences, about half being singletons. Sequenced material: breast tumor tissue. These receptors were collected from a female donor with breast cancer. Some clones in this sample may be carry-over from other donors' samples. Both conserved end residues are part of each CDR3. Some rows have no size entry. The others give once, few or many, or a class for an expanded clone.

.	TRBV10-3	TRBJ2-7	CAIRERDSLGYEQYF
medium-sized	TRBV7-8	TRBJ2-1	CASSPSYNEQFF
many	TRBV20-1	TRBJ2-3	CSAASGGSFTQYF
.	TRBV29-1	TRBJ2-5	CSVPPSTAYQETQYF
medium-sized	TRBV4-2	TRBJ2-7	CASSQGTSDTYEQYF
.	TRBV4-1	TRBJ2-7	CASSAPGLAYEQYF
few	TRBV20-1	TRBJ2-3	CSAPLASFTATQYF
.	TRBV2	TRBJ1-5	CASSEDRGDNQPQHF
many	TRBV18	TRBJ2-5	CASSPQTGQGGETQYF
.	TRBV12-3/TRBV12-4	TRBJ2-7	CASSFGQPNEQYF
once	TRBV9	TRBJ1-3	CASSVGIQGTTSAAGNTIYF
many	TRBV6-2/TRBV6-3	TRBJ2-6	CASRDREDGANVLTF
.	TRBV25-1	TRBJ2-3	CASSGQAGGYTDTQYF
many	TRBV5-8	TRBJ2-2	CASSLITGYTGELFF
few	TRBV7-2	TRBJ2-2	CASSLEASGRRTGELFF
many	TRBV19	TRBJ2-7	CASSPGQGATYEQYF
.	TRBV12-3/TRBV12-4	TRBJ2-5	CASSLEETGEETQYF
once	TRBV10-2	TRBJ2-7	CASRPVQGGENYEQYF
.	TRBV20-1	TRBJ2-1	CSATRTSGKFNEQFF
many	TRBV5-6	TRBJ1-2	CASSLLDYGYTF
.	TRBV7-9	TRBJ2-7	CASSLREVPNEQYF
.	TRBV19	TRBJ2-7	CASSTGGLSYEQYF
.	TRBV10-3	TRBJ2-5	CAISPGGETLYF
medium-sized	TRBV5-5	TRBJ2-7	CASSLAFWGEQYF
many	TRBV11-2	TRBJ2-3	CASSSKDPGQGATDTQYF
few	TRBV29-1	TRBJ2-1	CSAREGGNEQFF
.	TRBV4-3	TRBJ1-2	CASSQVPGQGLYGCTF
many	TRBV7-2	TRBJ2-4	CASSLALDRNIQYF
medium-sized	TRBV19	TRBJ1-3	CASSLGQTASGNTIYF
many	TRBV27	TRBJ2-3	CASSRSGRTDTQYF
.	TRBV9	TRBJ2-7	CASSGALGGSYEQYF
few	TRBV3-1	TRBJ1-1	CASSQYMNTEAFF
.	TRBV7-2	TRBJ2-1	CASSLAMNAYDEQFF
.	TRBV7-8	TRBJ1-5	CASSLVGRVSNQPQHF
.	TRBV20-1	TRBJ1-4	CSARGNEKLFF
.	TRBV7-9	TRBJ2-3	CASSSQPGLAQVRSSDTQYF
many	TRBV3-1	TRBJ2-1	CASSPRDSSYNEQFF
.	TRBV6-5	TRBJ1-1	CASSFLSTGVVTEAFF
.	TRBV29-1	TRBJ2-1	CSVVSGSDEQFF
large	TRBV5-1	TRBJ2-3	CASSLAPATPDTQYF
.	TRBV7-3	TRBJ2-3	CASSRSILETDTQYF
.	TRBV10-3	TRBJ2-5	CAISGQGAETQYF
many	TRBV6-1	TRBJ1-5	CASTDTPGQPQHF
few	TRBV14	TRBJ1-2	CASSQRQWSYGYTF
many	TRBV5-8	TRBJ2-1	CASSTDSMVQFF
.	TRBV6-5	TRBJ1-1	CASSHPRVNAEAFF
.	TRBV20-1	TRBJ2-3	CSLVGAGGTDTQYF
.	TRBV29-1	TRBJ1-1	CSVEGDRDVFF
many	TRBV11-3	TRBJ1-1	CASSLGIRTGAEAFF
.	TRBV14	TRBJ2-1	CASSQICGRARNEQFF
.	TRBV20-1	TRBJ1-5	CSAQLPGQGARQPQHF